A single sample gave rise to the 3 T cell receptor beta chains below, sequenced in a study of molecular identifiers for immune sequencing clone quantification. TCRdb re-derived calls from the PCR reads in MiXCR, one entry per CDR3 protein. The table shows 300,000 to 350,000 distinct CDR3 sequences, with over 20% occurring only once. The sample taken for sequencing was naive CD8+ T cells from blood, with Jurkat cell RNA spiked in. As to subset: FACS-sorted CD8+CD4-CCR7+CD45RA+ naive T cells. The receptors originated from a human donor in good health. Some libraries in this study had Jurkat cell RNA spiked in.

The gene calls are TRBV7-9 and TRBJ2-5; 8 nucleotides match TRBD2. The CDR3 runs 15 residues. Germline values: CDR1 SEHNR, CDR2 FQNEAQ (reference sequence). The junction had 5 bases not matched to a gene; V was cut back by 1 base and J by 4 bases. The CDR3 loop reads CASSLVAGGIETQYF. The CDR3, as DNA: TGTGCCAGCAGCTTAGTGGCGGGGGGCATAGAGACCCAGTACTTC.

This clonotype was recorded at least ten times. The V gene is TRBV18, the J gene TRBJ2-5; D is ambiguous. The CDR3 totals 11 residues. The germline CDR1 and CDR2 sequences are KGHSH and LQKENI. Trimming stripped 6 bases from V and 5 bases from J, with 7 bases between. The CDR3 DNA reads as TGTGCCAGCTCGGAGCTGGAGACCCAGTACTTC. Its protein product is CASSELETQYF.

This clonotype occurred many times. The chain has TRBV11-2 and TRBJ2-7; D is tentatively TRBD1 or TRBD2 (5 bases each). Germline CDR1 reads SGHAT; CDR2 reads FQNNGV. There are 15 residues in the CDR3. Trimming took off 1 base at V and 3 bases at J, with 13 bases between the two ends. Here the CDR3 reads CASSLGGGGFYEQYF. CDR3 DNA sequence: TGTGCCAGCAGCTTAGGGGGCGGAGGCTTCTACGAGCAGTACTTC.